In this sample, the clone carrying this T cell receptor delta chain turned up many times. Its target is not known. This sample stems from a study of γδ T cells in repeated Plasmodium falciparum infection. Whole-study context: Timepoints: baseline, immediately before selected infections, and 21 days after every infection. Malian gammadelta TCRs were studied during no-transmission periods and across acute malaria episodes.

Study findings and constraints: Vdelta2-negative gammadelta repertoires, largely Vdelta1+, seemingly showed infection-driven waves of new clonal selection.

Both TRG and TRD chains were sequenced from each sorted sample. TCRdb reprocessed the multiplex PCR reads through CATT. In the table there are over 45,000 delta-chain clones, around 1.6% of which are singletons. CDR3 length equals 16 residues. The germline CDR1 and CDR2 sequences are TSWWSYY and QGS. V lost 4 bases and J 0 bases, leaving 15 bases between the germline ends. Bulk repertoires came from Vgamma9/Vdelta2+ or Vdelta2-negative gammadelta T cells flow-sorted from PBMC. The J gene is TRDJ1, the V gene TRDV1; D perhaps matches TRDD3 (6 bases). The sequencing input was gamma-delta T cells from blood. This clonotype originated in a pool of human donors (malaria-infected and uninfected, not separated). The CDR3: CALGARVLGYTDKLIF. CDR3 nucleotides: TGTGCTCTTGGGGCCCGCGTGCTGGGGTACACCGATAAACTCATCTTT.